The 2 T cell receptor beta chains reported below all come from one sample, sequenced in a study of T cells in Graves' hyperthyroidism and ophthalmopathy. TCR beta CDR3 region amplification was performed from RNA transcripts. A set of HTBI primers served as the primers for a first-round RT-PCR of the TCR CDR3. From the multiplex PCR reads, TCRdb called clonotypes with MiXCR, one entry per CDR3 protein. The data contain about 690,000 distinct CDR3 sequences, roughly 17% of them singletons. The sequenced material came from blood. The receptor source for this set is a middle-aged man with Graves' hyperthyroidism.

V and J are TRBV28 and TRBJ2-6, with a weak D call TRBD1 (5 bases). This CDR3 has 16 residues. V dropped 2 bases and J dropped 0 bases, with 8 bases sitting between them. The germline gives CDR1 MDHEN, CDR2 SYDVKM. The CDR3 region has the DNA TGTGCCAGCAGTTTAGACAGATCCTCTGGGGCCAACGTCCTGACTTTC. It encodes CASSLDRSSGANVLTF. The entire variable domain, with the rest obtained from reference TRBV28 and TRBJ2-6, is as follows: DVKVTQSSRYLVKRTGEKVFLECVQDMDHENMFWYRQDPGLGLRLIYFSYDVKMKEKGDIPEGYSVSREKKERFSLILESASTNQTSMYLCASSLDRSSGANVLTFGAGSRLTVL.

V usage is TRBV27 and J usage is TRBJ1-5; 7 bases are a match to TRBD1. This CDR3 has 14 amino acids. Trimming took 5 bases from V and 7 from J; bases not matched to a gene: 8. Per germline, CDR1 MNHEY and CDR2 SMNVEV (reference sequence). The CDR3 nucleotides are TGTGCCAGCAGTCCCACAACAGGGGCCCAGCCCCAGCATTTT. Protein: CASSPTTGAQPQHF.